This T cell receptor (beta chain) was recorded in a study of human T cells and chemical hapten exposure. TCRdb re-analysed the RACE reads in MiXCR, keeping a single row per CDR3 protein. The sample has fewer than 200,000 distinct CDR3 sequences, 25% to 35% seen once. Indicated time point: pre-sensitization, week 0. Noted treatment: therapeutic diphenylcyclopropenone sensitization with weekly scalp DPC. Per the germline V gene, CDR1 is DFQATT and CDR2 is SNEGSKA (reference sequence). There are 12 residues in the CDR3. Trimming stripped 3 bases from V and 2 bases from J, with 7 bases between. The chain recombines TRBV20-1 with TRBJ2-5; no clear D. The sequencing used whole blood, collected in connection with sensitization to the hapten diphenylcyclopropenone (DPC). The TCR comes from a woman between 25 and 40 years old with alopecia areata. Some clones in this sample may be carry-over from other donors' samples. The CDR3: CSASTDQETQYF. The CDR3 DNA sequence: TGCAGTGCTAGCACAGATCAAGAGACCCAGTACTTC.